The 20 T cell receptor beta chains listed next were all sequenced from one sample in a study of blood T cell repertoires in COVID-19. Sequencing used immunoSEQ multiplex PCR; TCRdb keeps in-frame clones, though not all of them. This table has 200,000 to 250,000 clones, over 60% appearing once. Sequenced sample: peripheral blood. The receptors here all came from a woman in her 70s with acute or convalescent COVID-19.

The V call is TRBV28, the J call TRBJ2-3, with D possibly being TRBD1 (5 bases). This CDR3 spans 12 amino acids. Germline CDR1 and CDR2: MDHEN and SYDVKM. V was clipped by 2 bases and J by 8 bases, with 8 bases between them. In nucleotides, the CDR3 is TGTGCCAGCAGTTTAGCCAGGGCTACGCAGTATTTT. Protein sequence: CASSLARATQYF.

J is TRBJ2-5 and V is TRBV29-1, with D perhaps TRBD2 (7 bases). CDR1 and CDR2 from the germline V gene are SQVTM and ANQGSEA. CDR3 size: 13 residues. V shed 4 bases and J shed 5 bases, with 14 bases lying between them. The CDR3 region has the DNA TGCAGCGTTGGTGGGGGGGCCGGTGAGACCCAGTACTTC. It codes for CSVGGGAGETQYF. Together with reference TRBV29-1 and TRBJ2-5, the CDR3 gives the full variable domain: SAVISQKPSRDICQRGTSLTIQCQVDSQVTMMFWYRQQPGQSLTLIATANQGSEATYESGFVIDKFPISRPNLTFSTLTVSNMSPEDSSIYLCSVGGGAGETQYFGPGTRLLVL.

This chain uses TRBV24-1 with TRBJ2-1; 7 bases line up with TRBD2. The germline V gene encodes CDR1 KGHDR and CDR2 SFDVKD. The V and J ends lost 6 bases and 5 bases, in that order; junction bases with no gene match: 6. The length of the CDR3 is 14 residues. CDR3 nucleotide sequence: TGTGCCACCAGTTACGGGGGGTTTGACAATGAGCAGTTCTTC. It encodes CATSYGGFDNEQFF.

On this clone itself: A junction end diverges from the germline sequence, so it may reflect a read error. The chain carries TRBV5-4 and TRBJ1-1, with TRBD1 identical over 8 bases. The CDR3 extends over 14 amino acids. Germline V lookup: CDR1 SGHNT, CDR2 YYREEE (reference sequence). The CDR3 DNA sequence: TGTGCCAGCAGGTTGGACAGGGAGAACATTGAAGCTTTCTTT. This encodes CASRLDRENIEAFF.

This chain uses TRBV7-2 with TRBJ1-6; tentatively, D is TRBD1 (6 bases). The germline V and J ends were trimmed by 2 bases and 5 bases, with 7 bases remaining between them. Germline CDR1 SGHTA, CDR2 FQGNSA. The CDR3 covers 14 residues. The CDR3 DNA is TGTGCCAGCAGCTTACAGGGGAATAATTCACCCCTCCACTTT. Encoded protein: CASSLQGNNSPLHF.

The chain has TRBV24-1 and TRBJ1-1; unclear D gene. V was trimmed by 4 bases and J by 7 bases, leaving 6 bases between them. There are 11 residues in the CDR3. The V gene's germline CDR1 is KGHDR and CDR2 SFDVKD. This chain's CDR3 is CATSEADEAFF. In nucleotides, the CDR3 is TGTGCCACCAGTGAGGCCGATGAAGCTTTCTTT.

V is TRBV25-1 and J is TRBJ2-3, with 12 bases matching TRBD2. Looked up from germline, CDR1 is MGHDK and CDR2 is SYGVNS. V lost 10 bases and J lost 4; bases outside the gene matches: 6. This CDR3 comprises 14 residues. CDR3: CATVTSGGPDTQYF. CDR3 nucleotides: TGTGCCACCGTAACTAGCGGGGGGCCAGATACGCAGTATTTT. Combining the CDR3 with reference TRBV25-1 and TRBJ2-3 gives the whole variable domain EADIYQTPRYLVIGTGKKITLECSQTMGHDKMYWYQQDPGMELHLIHYSYGVNSTEKGDLSSESTVSRIRTEHFPLTLESARPSHTSQYLCATVTSGGPDTQYFGPGTRLTVL.

This clone has just one count. V usage is TRBV19 and J usage is TRBJ1-6, with 7 bases aligning to TRBD1. Germline values: CDR1 LNHDA, CDR2 SQIVND (reference sequence). V was pared by 5 bases and J by 6 bases, with 7 bases of the junction left unmatched. The CDR3 has 15 amino acids. The CDR3 DNA reads as TGTGCCAGTAGTCCTCCTGGGACAGCTAATTCACCCCTCCACTTT. Translated: CASSPPGTANSPLHF.

This clone was seen more than once but under ten times. This sequence joins TRBV20-1 and TRBJ2-4; D might be TRBD2 (6 bases). The CDR3 has 14 amino acids. Germline V CDR1 and CDR2: DFQATT, SNEGSKA (reference sequence). V lost 3 bases and J lost 8, with 17 bases in between. The CDR3 region has the DNA TGCAGTGCTAGTGATAGCGGCCACGGGGACATTCAGTACTTC. Translation gives CSASDSGHGDIQYF.

The chain has TRBV6-2 or TRBV6-3 and TRBJ1-5; 9 bases align to TRBD1. The V segment lost 2 bases and the J segment 7 bases; nucleotides outside the gene matches: 9. In germline, CDR1 is MNHEY, CDR2 SVGEGT. The CDR3 length is 16 residues. CDR3 bases: TGTGCCAGCAGTTACACCGGGACAGGGACTTTACAGCCCCAGCATTTT. Translating gives CASSYTGTGTLQPQHF.

This chain uses TRBV12-3 or TRBV12-4 with TRBJ2-2, with D possibly being TRBD2 (5 bases). V lost 2 bases and J lost 6, with 7 bases in between. The CDR3 sequence is 13 residues long. As DNA, the CDR3 is TGTGCCAGCAGTTTAACCGGGGCCGGGGAGCTGTTTTTT. This codes for CASSLTGAGELFF.

The chain joins TRBV24-1 to TRBJ2-5, with 10 bases matching TRBD1. CDR1 and CDR2 (germline): KGHDR, SFDVKD. V shed 4 bases and J 0 bases; nucleotides not matched to a gene: 10. The CDR3 extends over 18 amino acids. CDR3 in DNA: TGTGCCACCAGTGACTTTGACAGGGGGCGAGGGTACCAAGAGACCCAGTACTTC. Translating gives CATSDFDRGRGYQETQYF.

This CDR3 reads CASSLDVGGNQPQHF. The CDR3 nucleotides are TGTGCCAGCAGCTTAGATGTCGGCGGGAATCAGCCCCAGCATTTT. This rearrangement joins TRBV7-8 to TRBJ1-5; no clear D. The length of the CDR3 is 15 residues. Germline loops: CDR1 SGHVS, CDR2 FQNEAQ. V dropped 1 base and J dropped 4 bases, with 11 bases sitting between them.

This clone was seen just once. The CDR3 is CASSPGLAGIGQYF. Written as DNA, the CDR3 is TGTGCCAGCAGCCCGGGACTAGCGGGGATTGGGCAGTACTTC. The chain joins TRBV7-6 to TRBJ2-7; 13 bases align to TRBD2. V shed 5 bases and J 9 bases; nucleotides not matched to a gene: 7. Germline assignment: CDR1 SGHVS and CDR2 FNYEAQ. This CDR3 is 14 amino acids long.

The chain couples TRBV6-4 to TRBJ2-7; 9 positions match TRBD1. CDR3 length equals 15 residues. Germline values: CDR1 MRHNA, CDR2 SNTAGT. V was clipped by 4 bases and J by 3 bases; unmatched bases: 7. The CDR3 loop reads CASSVRTGEGYEQYF. DNA for the CDR3: TGTGCCAGCAGTGTCAGGACAGGGGAGGGCTACGAGCAGTACTTC.

V usage is TRBV10-2 and J usage is TRBJ2-7; no clear D. Germline CDR1 is WSHSY and CDR2 is SAAADI. This CDR3 region has 15 residues. V was trimmed by 2 bases and J by 0 bases, leaving 11 bases between them. CDR3 bases: TGCGCCAGCAGTGAGGCTCTACCCGTCTCCTACGAGCAGTACTTC. It yields the protein CASSEALPVSYEQYF.

This rearrangement joins TRBV19 to TRBJ2-2; TRBD2 might be the D (6 bases). Per the germline V gene, CDR1 is LNHDA and CDR2 is SQIVND (reference sequence). V gave up 8 bases and J gave up 4 bases, with 14 bases separating them. This CDR3 is 14 amino acids long. The CDR3 bases are TGTGCCAGTTTCCCCGGGAGTACCACCGGGGAGCTGTTTTTT. It codes for CASFPGSTTGELFF.

The chain couples TRBV14 to TRBJ2-3; possibly TRBD2 for D (6 bases). The V gene lost 3 bases and the J gene lost 0 bases, with 16 bases spanning the gap. The CDR3 loop spans 17 amino acids. Germline CDR1 reads SGHDN; CDR2 reads FVKESK. The CDR3 reads CASSHYAGTSSTDTQYF. The CDR3 region has the DNA TGTGCCAGCAGCCATTACGCCGGGACTTCTAGCACAGATACGCAGTATTTT.

The chain has TRBV7-8 and TRBJ1-4, with D unresolved. Germline lookup yields CDR1 SGHVS and CDR2 FQNEAQ. Trimming left V 6 bases short and J 6 bases short, with 23 bases between. The CDR3 is made up of 17 amino acids. The CDR3 nucleotides read TGTGCCAGCAGTCCTCTAACTGGGCAAGACAACGATGAAAAACTGTTTTTT. Its translation: CASSPLTGQDNDEKLFF. The full variable domain, with the rest looked up from reference TRBV7-8 and TRBJ1-4, is GAGVSQSPRYKVAKRGQDVALRCDPISGHVSLFWYQQALGQGPEFLTYFQNEAQLDKSGLPSDRFFAERPEGSVSTLKIQRTQQEDSAVYLCASSPLTGQDNDEKLFFGSGTQLSVL.

The rearrangement links TRBV24-1 to TRBJ2-2, with 8 bases that match TRBD1. Trimming at V came to 4 bases and at J to 8 bases, leaving 5 bases not matched to a gene. This CDR3 spans 14 amino acids. Germline assignment: CDR1 KGHDR and CDR2 SFDVKD. DNA for the CDR3: TGTGCCACCAGTGAGCAGGGGGCGTATGGGGAGCTGTTTTTT. It encodes CATSEQGAYGELFF.